Below, 15 T cell receptor beta chains from the same sample are listed, as sequenced in a study of T cell repertoires in cytomegalovirus infection. MiXCR, run by TCRdb on the reads, gives a single entry per CDR3 protein. The sample contains a few hundred thousand distinct CDR3 sequences, more than 15% of which appear only once. The specimen sequenced was CD8+ T cells from PBMCs. The receptors stem from a human donor in good health (CMV status not recorded). Some clones in this sample may be carry-over from other donors' samples.

This clonotype was counted a few times. The chain is built from TRBV9 and TRBJ2-5; 10 bases align to TRBD2. V lost 0 bases and J lost 3; bases outside the gene matches: 11. This CDR3 is built from 18 residues. CDR1 is SGDLS and CDR2 is YYNGEE in the germline V gene. The CDR3 reads CASSVEAASGGAEETQYF. CDR3 DNA: TGTGCCAGCAGCGTAGAAGCCGCCAGCGGGGGGGCAGAAGAGACCCAGTACTTC.

This clonotype was found a few times. The genes are TRBV4-1 and TRBJ2-4; D gene ambiguous. There are 16 residues in the CDR3. The V end lost 2 bases, the J end lost 0 bases, and 11 bases lay between the germline ends. The germline V gene has CDR1 MGHRA and CDR2 YSYEKL. The CDR3 region is CASSQNLRLAKNIQYF. CDR3 bases: TGCGCCAGCAGCCAAAATCTTCGGCTAGCCAAAAACATTCAGTACTTC.

This clonotype appeared once. This chain joins TRBV15 and TRBJ1-4; D unclear. V was cut by 2 bases and J by 4 bases, with 2 bases left in between. The CDR3 extends over 12 amino acids. Germline CDR1 and CDR2: LNHNV and YYDKDF (reference sequence). The CDR3 bases are TGTGCCACCAGCAGATTTAATGAAAAACTGTTTTTT. Amino acid sequence: CATSRFNEKLFF.

Worth noting for this clonotype: A read error may be the cause here, since a much bigger clone is one base away. V and J are TRBV5-3 and TRBJ2-7; D possibly uses TRBD1 or TRBD2 (5 bases each). TRBV5-3 is filed as an ORF, its function uncertain. The length of the CDR3 is 17 residues. The V and J ends lost 8 bases and 2 bases respectively, with 26 bases between them. CDR3 bases: TGTGCCAGCGGCTTGGCGTCTCTTCGGGACCTAACCTACGAGCAGTACTTC. Its protein product is CASGLASLRDLTYEQYF.

This clonotype occurred many times. The rearrangement uses TRBV7-6 and TRBJ2-1; TRBD1 matches 9 bases. Germline lookup yields CDR1 SGHVS and CDR2 FNYEAQ. The CDR3 is 14 amino acids. V was pared by 5 bases and J by 6 bases, with 5 bases of the junction left unmatched. The CDR3 DNA follows: TGTGCCAGCAGCCCCCGGGACAGGGTCAATGAGCAGTTCTTC. Translating it yields CASSPRDRVNEQFF.

Ten or more counts support this clonotype. In nucleotides, the CDR3 is TGTGCCAGCAGCTCGACCGACGGGTTCGAGCAGTACTTC. Translation: CASSSTDGFEQYF. The genes are TRBV7-3 and TRBJ2-7; D is unresolved. The CDR3 loop spans 13 amino acids. V lost 4 bases to trimming and J lost 6 bases, with 13 bases between them. From germline, CDR1 is SGHTA and CDR2 FQGTGA.

This clonotype was found a few times. The chain combines TRBV6-2 or TRBV6-3 with TRBJ2-5; 11 bases align to TRBD1. Germline CDR1 reads MNHEY; CDR2 reads SVGEGT. This CDR3 has 14 residues. Trimming took 5 bases from V and 5 from J; bases not matched to a gene: 4. CDR3 sequence: CASSPRDRGETQYF. The CDR3 DNA reads TGTGCCAGCAGTCCCAGGGACAGGGGGGAGACCCAGTACTTC.

Only a few counts were recorded for this clonotype. This sequence joins TRBV3-1 and TRBJ2-1, with D perhaps matching TRBD1 (6 bases). Trimming stripped 0 bases from V and 3 bases from J, with 12 bases between. This CDR3 comprises 16 residues. Germline-derived CDR1 and CDR2 are LGHDT and YNNKEL (reference sequence). The CDR3 spells CASSQEVQGNYNEQFF. For the CDR3, the DNA is TGTGCCAGCAGCCAAGAAGTACAGGGAAACTACAATGAGCAGTTCTTC.

The sample holds a few counts of this clonotype. The rearrangement links TRBV4-1 to TRBJ2-7; tentatively, D is TRBD1 (6 bases). Germline V CDR1 and CDR2: MGHRA, YSYEKL. The CDR3 loop spans 17 amino acids. V gave up 0 bases and J gave up 2 bases, with 17 bases separating them. Here the CDR3 reads CASSQDLVAGETYEQYF. CDR3 bases: TGCGCCAGCAGCCAAGATTTAGTGGCAGGGGAAACCTACGAGCAGTACTTC.

V gene TRBV5-5 combines with J gene TRBJ2-3; TRBD1 agrees at 8 bases. This CDR3 comprises 15 residues. Germline V gene data show CDR1 as SGHKS and CDR2 as YYEKEE (reference sequence). J was trimmed by 6 bases and V by 4 bases; bases with no gene match: 10. The CDR3 DNA reads TGTGCCAGCAGCAAGGACAGGGAAGGAGCCGATACGCAGTATTTT. It codes for CASSKDREGADTQYF.

This clonotype was detected a few times. The genes are TRBV2 and TRBJ1-2; D remains ambiguous. The V and J ends lost 0 bases and 10 bases respectively, with 12 bases between them. Germline assignment: CDR1 SNHLY and CDR2 FYNNEI. The CDR3 is 13 residues long. CDR3 sequence (DNA): TGTGCCAGCAGTGAAGCTCCGAGGACGGTCTACACCTTC. It is translated as CASSEAPRTVYTF.

The CDR3 reads CASSLLGSTGKDGYTF. The CDR3 DNA sequence: TGTGCCAGCAGCTTACTGGGATCGACAGGGAAGGACGGCTACACCTTC. This chain connects TRBV13 to TRBJ1-2; TRBD1 matches 7 bases. V was pared by 2 bases and J by 8 bases, with 14 bases of the junction left unmatched. The CDR3 runs to 16 residues. Germline V gene sequence: CDR1 PRHDT, CDR2 FYEKMQ (reference sequence).

This chain links TRBV6-5 with TRBJ1-3; D uncertain. The V and J ends lost 8 bases and 8 bases respectively, with 22 bases between them. The CDR3 length is 15 residues. CDR1 MNHEY and CDR2 SVGAGI come from the germline V gene. CDR3 loop: CASSLAPASLDTIYF. CDR3 nucleotides: TGTGCCAGCTCTTTAGCACCCGCGAGTTTAGACACCATATATTTT.

The chain is built from TRBV6-6 and TRBJ1-1; 7 bases match TRBD1. With 10 bases clipped from V and 0 bases from J, the junction kept 17 bases outside the gene matches. The V gene's germline CDR1 is MNHNY and CDR2 SVGAGI (reference sequence). The CDR3 sequence is 17 residues long. The CDR3 protein is CATRGPGTAFMNTEAFF. Written as DNA, the CDR3 is TGTGCCACCAGGGGTCCCGGGACAGCGTTCATGAACACTGAAGCTTTCTTT.

Only a few counts were recorded for this clonotype. The chain recombines TRBV7-9 with TRBJ2-1; D may match TRBD1 or TRBD2 (6 bases each). Germline lookup yields CDR1 SEHNR and CDR2 FQNEAQ (reference sequence). Trimming removed 3 bases at V and 4 bases at J, with 10 bases between. The CDR3 is 14 residues long. The CDR3 here is CASSFGGLYNEQFF. The CDR3 nucleotides are TGTGCCAGCAGCTTCGGGGGCCTTTACAATGAGCAGTTCTTC.